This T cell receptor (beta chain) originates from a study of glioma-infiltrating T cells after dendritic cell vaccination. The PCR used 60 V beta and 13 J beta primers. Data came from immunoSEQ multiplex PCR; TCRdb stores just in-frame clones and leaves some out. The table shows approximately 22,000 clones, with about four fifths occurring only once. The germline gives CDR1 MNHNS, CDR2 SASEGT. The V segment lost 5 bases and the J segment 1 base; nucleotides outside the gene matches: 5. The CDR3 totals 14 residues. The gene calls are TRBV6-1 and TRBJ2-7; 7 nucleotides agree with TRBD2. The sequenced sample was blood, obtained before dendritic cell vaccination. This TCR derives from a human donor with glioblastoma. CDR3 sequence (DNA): TGTGCCAGCAGTTCCGCGGGAGAGTCCTACGAGCAGTACTTC. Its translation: CASSSAGESYEQYF.